The 30 T cell receptor beta chains given below trace back to one sample, sequenced in a study of patients and donors after allogeneic stem cell transplantation (dated by TCRdb to 2019 to 2021). Receptor amplification or capture employed RT-PCR. TCRdb names NextSeq 550 as the instrument used. TCRdb reworked the public reads: Q25 trimming with fastp, MiXCR clone assembly, productive beta chains retained. Every CDR3 protein is listed once, alongside the most common genes and DNA of its rows. The sample table shows under 200,000 distinct CDR3 sequences, and 30% are seen once. About 3.3% of the sample belongs to the ten largest clones. Specimen: blood, either unsorted or a sorted T cell fraction (not recorded which). Every receptor here comes from a human donor who was either an allogeneic HSCT recipient or a stem cell or donor lymphocyte infusion donor (not recorded which). It is not recorded whose cells these are; they may come from a transplant donor.

There are many counts of this clonotype. J is TRBJ1-5 and V is TRBV20-1; D gene uncertain. Per germline, CDR1 DFQATT and CDR2 SNEGSKA (reference sequence). This CDR3 is 14 amino acids long. Trimming took off 3 bases at V and 11 bases at J, with 20 bases between the two ends. CDR3 coding DNA: TGCAGTGCTAGCCTCGGGCAGACTCAATCGACCCAGCATTTT. Its translation: CSASLGQTQSTQHF.

In its sample, this clonotype was seen a few times. The J gene is TRBJ2-7, the V gene TRBV4-3, with D possibly matching TRBD1 (5 bases). Looked up from germline, CDR1 is LGHNA and CDR2 is YSLEER. V gave up 0 bases and J gave up 3 bases, with 12 bases separating them. The CDR3 is made up of 15 amino acids. CDR3 region: CASSQEGVALYEQYF. The CDR3 nucleotides read TGCGCCAGCAGCCAAGAAGGGGTAGCCCTCTACGAGCAGTACTTC.

The CDR3 loop reads CASSGGPGWDEQFF. The CDR3 DNA sequence: TGTGCCAGCTCAGGGGGACCTGGTTGGGATGAGCAGTTCTTC. The chain couples TRBV18 to TRBJ2-1; the D gene could be TRBD1 or TRBD2 (5 bases each). V was trimmed by 5 bases and J by 8 bases, leaving 16 bases between them. This CDR3 is 14 amino acids long. The germline V gene encodes CDR1 KGHSH and CDR2 LQKENI. Variable domain in full (rest from reference TRBV18 and TRBJ2-1): NAGVMQNPRHLVRRRGQEARLRCSPMKGHSHVYWYRQLPEEGLKFMVYLQKENIIDESGMPKERFSAEFPKEGPSILRIQQVVRGDSAAYFCASSGGPGWDEQFFGPGTRLTVL.

The rearrangement uses TRBV12-3 or TRBV12-4 and TRBJ1-1, with D possibly being TRBD1 (5 bases). V dropped 5 bases and J dropped 5 bases, with 12 bases sitting between them. This CDR3 is 13 amino acids long. The CDR3 protein is CASSRDFGTEAFF. The CDR3, as DNA: TGTGCCAGCAGTAGGGACTTTGGAACTGAAGCTTTCTTT.

The chain links TRBV5-1 to TRBJ2-3; 8 bases line up with TRBD1. The CDR3 extends over 14 amino acids. V lost 5 bases and J lost 4; bases outside the gene matches: 6. Germline-derived CDR1 and CDR2 are SGHRS and YFSETQ. CDR3 bases: TGCGCCAGCAGTTTAGGACAGGGTTCAGATACGCAGTATTTT. Amino acids: CASSLGQGSDTQYF. Looking up the rest from reference TRBV5-1 and TRBJ2-3 gives the full variable domain: KAGVTQTPRYLIKTRGQQVTLSCSPISGHRSVSWYQQTPGQGLQFLFEYFSETQRNKGNFPGRFSGRQFSNSRSEMNVSTLELGDSALYLCASSLGQGSDTQYFGPGTRLTVL.

This chain connects TRBV5-1 to TRBJ2-1; D not certain. This CDR3 has 11 amino acids. Germline V CDR1 and CDR2: SGHRS, YFSETQ. The V and J ends lost 0 bases and 15 bases respectively, with 10 bases between them. The CDR3 spells CASSLDRIPFF. The CDR3 nucleotides are TGCGCCAGCAGCTTGGATAGGATCCCGTTCTTC.

This chain links TRBV20-1 with TRBJ2-1; 10 bases align to TRBD2. This CDR3 region has 12 residues. Germline assignment: CDR1 DFQATT and CDR2 SNEGSKA (reference sequence). CDR3 residues: CSGTSDYNEQFF. For the CDR3, the DNA is TGCTCCGGGACTAGCGACTACAATGAGCAGTTCTTC.

This clonotype turned up a few times. The CDR3 reads CASSRGQGSNQPQHF. The CDR3 nucleotides read TGTGCCAGCAGCCGGGGACAGGGTTCCAATCAGCCCCAGCATTTT. The J gene is TRBJ1-5, the V gene TRBV7-9; 9 nucleotides match TRBD1. Trimming at V came to 5 bases and at J to 3 bases, leaving 5 bases not matched to a gene. The germline gives CDR1 SEHNR, CDR2 FQNEAQ (reference sequence). CDR3 length equals 15 residues.

The V and J genes are TRBV12-3 or TRBV12-4 and TRBJ2-5; TRBD1 is a possible D gene (6 bases). The CDR3 is made up of 15 amino acids. The V gene lost 6 bases and the J gene lost 5 bases, with 19 bases spanning the gap. The chain's CDR3 is CASSPRTGFRETQYF. CDR3 nucleotide sequence: TGTGCCAGCAGCCCCCGCACAGGGTTCAGGGAGACCCAGTACTTC.

The chain joins TRBV4-3 to TRBJ2-3; a weak D match, TRBD2 (6 bases). V was shortened by 0 bases and J by 4 bases, with 11 bases between the two germline ends. The CDR3 consists of 15 residues. Per germline, CDR1 LGHNA and CDR2 YSLEER. CDR3 bases: TGCGCCAGCAGCCAAGATAATTGGGGGGCAGATACGCAGTATTTT. This gives the protein CASSQDNWGADTQYF.

In its sample, this clonotype was seen a few times. The V call is TRBV6-6, the J call TRBJ2-5; TRBD2 agrees at 9 bases. The germline V gene has CDR1 MNHNY and CDR2 SVGAGI (reference sequence). With V trimmed by 1 base and J by 5 bases, 11 bases remained unmatched. CDR3 length: 17 residues. The CDR3, as DNA: TGTGCCAGCAGTTACTGGCTAGCGGGATCCGGAGGGGAGACCCAGTACTTC. This translates into CASSYWLAGSGGETQYF.

The chain carries TRBV5-6 and TRBJ2-7; D remains ambiguous. Germline V gives CDR1 SGHDT, CDR2 YYEEEE. This CDR3 spans 11 amino acids. Trimming took 4 bases from V and 3 from J, leaving 5 bases between them. The CDR3 spells CASSTHYEQYF. In nucleotides, the CDR3 is TGTGCCAGCAGCACTCACTACGAGCAGTACTTC.

CDR3 loop: CASSERVDTEAFF. In DNA, the CDR3 is TGTGCCAGCAGTGAGCGGGTGGACACTGAAGCTTTCTTT. This chain uses TRBV25-1 with TRBJ1-1; no reliable D call. Germline assignment: CDR1 MGHDK and CDR2 SYGVNS. The V and J ends lost 3 bases and 3 bases respectively, with 8 bases between them. The CDR3 totals 13 residues.

The chain combines TRBV4-2 with TRBJ1-1; D is possibly TRBD1 (6 bases). The CDR3 length is 15 residues. Between the trimmed V and J ends, which lost 4 bases and 1 base, there was a span of 13 bases. CDR1 is LGHNA and CDR2 is YNFKEQ in the germline V gene. The DNA of the CDR3 is TGTGCCAGCAGCCCTACGACAGGAGCGAACACTGAAGCTTTCTTT. This encodes CASSPTTGANTEAFF.

This clonotype was counted a few times. The genes are TRBV6-2 or TRBV6-3 and TRBJ2-5, with D unclear. Germline V gives CDR1 MNHEY, CDR2 SVGEGT. V lost 4 bases to trimming and J lost 1 base, with 7 bases between them. This CDR3 is 13 amino acids long. CDR3 in DNA: TGTGCCAGCAGTTCCAAAGTCCAAGAGACCCAGTACTTC. Translation: CASSSKVQETQYF.

The chain recombines TRBV4-3 with TRBJ2-3; tentative D call: TRBD2 (5 bases). CDR1 LGHNA and CDR2 YSLEER come from the germline V gene. The CDR3 covers 16 residues. Trimming stripped 0 bases from V and 3 bases from J, with 13 bases between. CDR3 sequence: CASSQDWGEQTDTQYF. The CDR3, as DNA: TGCGCCAGCAGCCAAGATTGGGGAGAGCAGACAGATACGCAGTATTTT.

CDR3 protein: CSASVAGVDNEQFF. In DNA form, the CDR3 reads TGCAGTGCGAGCGTAGCGGGAGTCGACAATGAGCAGTTCTTC. This chain joins TRBV20-1 and TRBJ2-1, with 9 bases identical to TRBD2. CDR1 and CDR2 (germline): DFQATT, SNEGSKA (reference sequence). The CDR3 spans 14 residues. Trimming cost V 6 bases and J 5 bases; bases outside gene matches: 8.

This chain connects TRBV20-1 to TRBJ2-7; D is unclear. The CDR3 spans 10 residues. Per germline, CDR1 DFQATT and CDR2 SNEGSKA (reference sequence). Trimming left V 3 bases short and J 9 bases short, with 9 bases between. The CDR3 sequence: CSASLSWQYF. CDR3 in DNA: TGCAGTGCTAGTCTCTCGTGGCAGTACTTC.

This sequence joins TRBV15 and TRBJ2-4, with TRBD2 as a possible D gene (5 bases). Germline CDR1 and CDR2: LNHNV and YYDKDF (reference sequence). Trimming left V 0 bases short and J 6 bases short, with 15 bases between. This CDR3 comprises 16 residues. This chain's CDR3 is CATSRDEIGVGNIQYF. The CDR3 region has the DNA TGTGCCACCAGCAGAGACGAAATCGGGGTTGGAAACATTCAGTACTTC.

This clonotype was detected only a few times. A read error may produce the germline difference seen at one junction end. V usage is TRBV20-1 and J usage is TRBJ2-1, with D unresolved. CDR1 DFQATT and CDR2 SNEGSKA come from the germline V gene (reference sequence). This CDR3 has 9 amino acids. CDR3 in DNA: TGCAGTGCTCCCCCCGTGATGATCTTC. This sequence encodes CSAPPVMIF.

This clonotype was observed a handful of times. The chain has TRBV20-1 and TRBJ2-7; TRBD2 might be the D (6 bases). The V gene's germline CDR1 is DFQATT and CDR2 SNEGSKA (reference sequence). V lost 3 bases and J lost 0, with 6 bases in between. The CDR3 is made up of 12 amino acids. Here the CDR3 DNA reads TGCAGTGCTAGCGGGAGCTCCTACGAGCAGTACTTC. It encodes CSASGSSYEQYF.

Many counts were recorded for this clonotype. This chain links TRBV12-3 or TRBV12-4 with TRBJ1-2; a possible D gene is TRBD1 (6 bases). This CDR3 comprises 13 residues. The V end was cut by 2 bases, the J end by 5 bases, with 9 bases between. The CDR3 DNA sequence: TGTGCCAGCAGTTTATCGGGGGCTTATGGCTACACCTTC. Protein: CASSLSGAYGYTF.

This clonotype appeared many times. The V gene is TRBV28, the J gene TRBJ1-6; perhaps TRBD1 as D (5 bases). The CDR3 contains 16 residues. The germline V gene encodes CDR1 MDHEN and CDR2 SYDVKM. The V gene lost 2 bases and the J gene lost 7 bases, with 15 bases spanning the gap. Written as DNA, the CDR3 is TGTGCCAGCAGTTTACAGACAGAGGCTCTGAATTCACCCCTCCACTTT. Translation: CASSLQTEALNSPLHF.

This clonotype was recorded a few times. The gene calls are TRBV12-3 or TRBV12-4 and TRBJ1-3, with TRBD1 as a possible D gene (5 bases). Trimming removed 6 bases from V and 1 base from J, with 13 bases in between. This CDR3 is 15 amino acids long. The CDR3 reads CASRNAKGSGNTIYF. CDR3 DNA sequence: TGTGCCAGCAGGAACGCCAAGGGGTCTGGAAACACCATATATTTT.

The gene calls are TRBV6-5 and TRBJ2-1, with TRBD2 identical over 11 bases. The CDR3 runs 15 residues. J lost 7 bases, V lost 1 base, and 3 bases had no gene match. Germline CDR1 and CDR2: MNHEY and SVGAGI. The CDR3 DNA reads as TGTGCCAGCAGTTACTACACTAGCGGGAGAAATGAGCAGTTCTTC. Its translation is CASSYYTSGRNEQFF.

The V and J genes are TRBV2 and TRBJ2-1; 8 positions agree with TRBD2. The V and J ends lost 6 bases and 6 bases, in that order; junction bases with no gene match: 4. Germline V gives CDR1 SNHLY, CDR2 FYNNEI. The CDR3 contains 13 residues. CDR3 coding DNA: TGTGCCAGCAGGGTCGGGAGGGCCAATGAGCAGTTCTTC. This encodes CASRVGRANEQFF.

This clonotype occurred a few times. The chain couples TRBV3-1 to TRBJ2-3; 12 positions agree with TRBD2. CDR1 is LGHDT and CDR2 is YNNKEL in the germline V gene (reference sequence). Trimming cost V 4 bases and J 4 bases; bases outside gene matches: 3. This CDR3 has 15 residues. The chain's CDR3 is CASSRRLAGADTQYF. The CDR3 DNA reads as TGTGCCAGCAGCCGGCGACTAGCGGGAGCAGATACGCAGTATTTT.

The chain has TRBV20-1 and TRBJ2-7, with D perhaps TRBD1 (5 bases). CDR1 is DFQATT and CDR2 is SNEGSKA in the germline V gene (reference sequence). With 3 bases removed from V and 0 bases from J, the gap between germline ends came to 15 bases. The CDR3 runs 15 residues. The chain's CDR3 is CSASPQGHPSYEQYF. The DNA of the CDR3 is TGCAGTGCTAGTCCCCAGGGTCACCCCTCCTACGAGCAGTACTTC.

In its sample, this clonotype was seen many times. The chain combines TRBV24-1 with TRBJ1-5, with D perhaps matching TRBD1 (5 bases). Germline CDR1 is KGHDR and CDR2 is SFDVKD. The length of the CDR3 is 14 residues. V was clipped by 3 bases and J by 7 bases, with 12 bases between them. CDR3 residues: CATSDVVPGQPQHF. As DNA, the CDR3 is TGTGCCACCAGTGATGTGGTCCCAGGGCAGCCCCAGCATTTT.

This clonotype was detected only a few times. V and J are TRBV13 and TRBJ1-1; D is possibly TRBD1 (5 bases). The length of the CDR3 is 16 residues. Germline V lookup: CDR1 PRHDT, CDR2 FYEKMQ (reference sequence). V was clipped by 3 bases and J by 0 bases, with 14 bases between them. CDR3 sequence (DNA): TGTGCCAGCAGCTTCGCCCCGACAGTTATGAACACTGAAGCTTTCTTT. Amino acids: CASSFAPTVMNTEAFF.